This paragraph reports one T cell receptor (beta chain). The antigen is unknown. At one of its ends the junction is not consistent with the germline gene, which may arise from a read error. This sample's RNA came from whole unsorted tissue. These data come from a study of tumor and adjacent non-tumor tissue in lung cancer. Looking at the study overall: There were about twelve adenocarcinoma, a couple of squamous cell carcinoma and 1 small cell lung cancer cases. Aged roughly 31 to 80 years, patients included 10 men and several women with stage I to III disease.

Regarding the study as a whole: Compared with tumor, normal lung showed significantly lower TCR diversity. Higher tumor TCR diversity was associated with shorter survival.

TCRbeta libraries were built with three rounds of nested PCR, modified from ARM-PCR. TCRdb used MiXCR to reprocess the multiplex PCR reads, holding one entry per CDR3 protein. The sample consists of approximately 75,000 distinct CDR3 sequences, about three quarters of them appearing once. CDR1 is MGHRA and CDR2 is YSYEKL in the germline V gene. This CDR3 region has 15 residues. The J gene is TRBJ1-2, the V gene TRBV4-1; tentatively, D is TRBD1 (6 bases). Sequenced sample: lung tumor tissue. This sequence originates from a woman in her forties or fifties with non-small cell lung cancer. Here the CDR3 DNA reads TGCGCCAGCGGCCAAGTAACAGGGTCCTACTATGGCTGCACCTTC. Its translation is CASGQVTGSYYGCTF.